Shown below are 3 T cell receptor beta chains from a single sample sequenced in a study of blood T cell repertoires in COVID-19. Sequencing used immunoSEQ multiplex PCR; TCRdb keeps in-frame clones, though not all of them. Of 95,000 to 150,000 clones in the sample, around 81% were seen once. Sequenced: peripheral blood. These receptors originate from a man aged 25-40 years with COVID-19, enrolled during active disease.

This chain joins TRBV10-3 and TRBJ1-4; 8 bases agree with TRBD1. Germline V gives CDR1 ENHRY, CDR2 SYGVKD. The CDR3 totals 15 residues. Trimming at V came to 10 bases and at J to 8 bases, leaving 15 bases not matched to a gene. Here the CDR3 DNA reads TGTGCCACCGCAAAAAGCGGACAGGGTAGCGAAAAACTGTTTTTT. The encoded protein is CATAKSGQGSEKLFF.

The chain links TRBV11-3 to TRBJ2-1, with a possible D match to TRBD1 (6 bases). V was pared by 2 bases and J by 2 bases, with 7 bases between. Germline V CDR1 and CDR2: SGHNT, YENEEA. The CDR3 is 14 residues long. CDR3 in DNA: TGTGCCAGCAGCTTAACAGGGCCCTACAATGAGCAGTTCTTC. This encodes CASSLTGPYNEQFF.

The chain has TRBV5-6 and TRBJ1-2, with 8 bases lining up with TRBD1. The junction had 10 bases not matched to a gene; V was cut back by 0 bases and J by 6 bases. Germline loops: CDR1 SGHDT, CDR2 YYEEEE. This CDR3 is built from 16 residues. CDR3: CASSLGAGGADNGYTF. The CDR3 nucleotides read TGTGCCAGCAGCTTGGGTGCAGGGGGCGCCGATAATGGCTACACCTTC.